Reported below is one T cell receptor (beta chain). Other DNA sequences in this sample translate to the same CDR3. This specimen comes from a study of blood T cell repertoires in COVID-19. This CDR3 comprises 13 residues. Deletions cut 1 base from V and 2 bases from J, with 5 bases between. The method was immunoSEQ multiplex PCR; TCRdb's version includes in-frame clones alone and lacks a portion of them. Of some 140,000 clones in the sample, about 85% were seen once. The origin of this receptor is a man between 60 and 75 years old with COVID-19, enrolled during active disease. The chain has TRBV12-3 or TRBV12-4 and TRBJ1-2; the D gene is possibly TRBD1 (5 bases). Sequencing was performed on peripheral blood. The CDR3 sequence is CASSLDRNYGYTF. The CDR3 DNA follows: TGTGCCAGCAGTTTAGACAGGAACTATGGCTACACCTTC.